These T cell receptor beta chains were read from a single sample in a study of T cells in Graves' hyperthyroidism and ophthalmopathy. Using its own MiXCR run on the multiplex PCR reads, TCRdb lists one record per CDR3 protein. The top ten hold 20% to 25% of the sample, which has about 350,000 distinct CDR3 sequences, approximately 15% seen once. Input material: blood. The receptor set was obtained from a woman aged 25 to 39 with Graves' hyperthyroidism. Each CDR3 is given with its conserved first and last residue. The D gene is left open where the match is weak. Not all rows give a size; the values are once, few, many and, for expanded clones, a class.

TGTGCCAGTAGCGGAGCGGGAGAAGCCAATGAGCAGTTCTTC	CASSGAGEANEQFF	TRBD2	TRBV19	few	TRBJ2-1
TGTGCCAGCAGTTCGCCGGGACAGGGAGATCAGCCCCAGCATTTT	CASSSPGQGDQPQHF	TRBD1	TRBV28	many	TRBJ1-5
TGTGCCAGCAGCTTGTCGCCAGTACGAACAGATACGCAGTATTTT	CASSLSPVRTDTQYF	NA	TRBV7-9	NA	TRBJ2-3
TGCAGTGCTAGAGCCCCGACAGGTGAAGCTTTCTTT	CSARAPTGEAFF	NA	TRBV20-1	NA	TRBJ1-1
TGTGCCAGCAGTTCCCGGGATAGCTCCTACAATGAGCAGTTCTTC	CASSSRDSSYNEQFF	NA	TRBV12-3/TRBV12-4	many	TRBJ2-1
TGTGCCAGCATTCGTAGTCGCGGTCCCTCCTACGAGCAGTACTTC	CASIRSRGPSYEQYF	NA	TRBV28	many	TRBJ2-7
TGTGCCACCAGCAGAGTAGGTGCGGGAGGGCTTCACGAGCAGTACTTC	CATSRVGAGGLHEQYF	TRBD2	TRBV15	NA	TRBJ2-7
TGTGCCAGCAGCGTAGCTCCGGGTACAGATACGCAGTATTTT	CASSVAPGTDTQYF	NA	TRBV9	few	TRBJ2-3
TGTGCCAGCAGTTTCAAATCTAGCGGAAGGTTCTACGAGCAGTACTTC	CASSFKSSGRFYEQYF	TRBD2	TRBV27	NA	TRBJ2-7
TGTGCCACCTCGTGGACGGCTTACAATGAGCAGTTCTTC	CATSWTAYNEQFF	NA	TRBV25-1	NA	TRBJ2-1
TGCGCCAGCAGTGACCCCCGACAGGGGCTAGGCTACGAGCAGTACTTC	CASSDPRQGLGYEQYF	TRBD1	TRBV10-1	few	TRBJ2-7
TGCAGTGCTAGCCTGGACCCCCACACCGGGGAGCTGTTTTTT	CSASLDPHTGELFF	NA	TRBV20-1	NA	TRBJ2-2
TGTGCCAGCAGTTTGGGCGGGGATCCCGGGGAGCTGTTTTTT	CASSLGGDPGELFF	NA	TRBV28	few	TRBJ2-2
TGCAGTGCTAGAGTAGACAGTCGGGGGAACACTGAAGCTTTCTTT	CSARVDSRGNTEAFF	NA	TRBV20-1	many	TRBJ1-1
TGTGCCAGCAGCCTTCAATCAGCGGGGACTCCCTACGAGCAGTACTTC	CASSLQSAGTPYEQYF	TRBD2	TRBV3-1	few	TRBJ2-7
TGTGCCAGCAGCTTAGGTCCCCAGCGGGGGGAAGAGACCCAGTACTTC	CASSLGPQRGEETQYF	TRBD2	TRBV7-2	few	TRBJ2-5
TGTGCCAGCCGCAGCACCGGGGAGCTGTTTTTT	CASRSTGELFF	NA	TRBV7-9	many	TRBJ2-2
TGTGCCAGCAGTTATCCGGGACGAAAGAACACTGAAGCTTTCTTT	CASSYPGRKNTEAFF	NA	TRBV19	few	TRBJ1-1
TGTGCCAGCAGTCCCATGACAGGGGCTCTCCAAAACATTCAGTACTTC	CASSPMTGALQNIQYF	TRBD1	TRBV6-2/TRBV6-3	NA	TRBJ2-4
TGTGCCAGCAGTTGGAGGGGGCTCGATCAGCCCCAGCATTTT	CASSWRGLDQPQHF	TRBD1	TRBV6-2/TRBV6-3	few	TRBJ1-5
TGTGCCAGCAGCTTGGCCAGGGATTATAGCAATCAGCCCCAGCATTTT	CASSLARDYSNQPQHF	NA	TRBV5-8	many	TRBJ1-5
TGCGCCAGCAGCCAAGATCTGGGGGCCTATAGCAATCAGCCCCAGCATTTT	CASSQDLGAYSNQPQHF	NA	TRBV4-1	few	TRBJ1-5
TGTGCCAGCAGTAAAACGCTCACAGATACGCAGTATTTT	CASSKTLTDTQYF	NA	TRBV28	many	TRBJ2-3
TGTGCCAGCAGCTCCGCCTCCTACGAGCAGTACTTC	CASSSASYEQYF	NA	TRBV7-9	NA	TRBJ2-7
TGTGCCAGCACTGCGGGAGCGGGTACGCAGTATTTT	CASTAGAGTQYF	TRBD2	TRBV25-1	many	TRBJ2-3
TGTGCCAGCAGTGAAGCTGGTCCAGAAGCTTTCTTT	CASSEAGPEAFF	NA	TRBV6-1	NA	TRBJ1-1
TGTGCCATCAGGAGAGCGACTAGCGGTAACACCGGGGAGCTGTTTTTT	CAIRRATSGNTGELFF	TRBD2	TRBV10-3	NA	TRBJ2-2
TGTGCCAGCCCTCTGGATGAGCAGTTCTTC	CASPLDEQFF	NA	TRBV2	few	TRBJ2-1
TGTGCCAGCAGCAGGGAGCCAGCGGGAGATGCTGAGCAGTTCTTC	CASSREPAGDAEQFF	TRBD2	TRBV6-1	NA	TRBJ2-1
TGTGCCAGCGGTCTAGCGGGCGGAGGGTGGGAGACCCAGTACTTC	CASGLAGGGWETQYF	TRBD2	TRBV28	many	TRBJ2-5
TGCAGTGCTACGGGACCCGGGGAGACCCAGTACTTC	CSATGPGETQYF	NA	TRBV20-1	NA	TRBJ2-5
TGCAGTGCCGGGCCGGGGGGCTACACCTTC	CSAGPGGYTF	NA	TRBV20-1	NA	TRBJ1-2
TGTGCCAGCTTGGGGACCGGTACCTACAATGAGCAGTTCTTC	CASLGTGTYNEQFF	NA	TRBV11-2	many	TRBJ2-1
TGTGCCAGCAGCTTGAATAGTGGTGAGCAGTACTTC	CASSLNSGEQYF	NA	TRBV7-8	many	TRBJ2-7
TGTGCCAGCAGCCAAATTTACGGACAGCCCCAGCATTTT	CASSQIYGQPQHF	NA	TRBV3-1	many	TRBJ1-5
TGCGCCAGCAGCTTGGAACCGGGAGGGCGATACGAGCAGTACTTC	CASSLEPGGRYEQYF	TRBD2	TRBV5-1	NA	TRBJ2-7
TGTGCCAGCAGTCACTATGGCTACACCTTC	CASSHYGYTF	NA	TRBV2	NA	TRBJ1-2
TGTGCCAGCAGTTTCACGGGAGAGACCCAGTACTTC	CASSFTGETQYF	NA	TRBV28	many	TRBJ2-5
TGCAGTGCTAGAGTTGGGGGGGGAAGCCAGCCCCAGCATTTT	CSARVGGGSQPQHF	NA	TRBV20-1	many	TRBJ1-5
TGTGCCAGCAGCTTAGATCAGGGGACAGGGGGATCTGGGAAGACCCAGTACTTC	CASSLDQGTGGSGKTQYF	TRBD1	TRBV11-2	many	TRBJ2-5
TGTGCCAGCAGTTTATCCCCCCAGGAGGAAGATACGCAGTATTTT	CASSLSPQEEDTQYF	NA	TRBV27	many	TRBJ2-3
TGTGCCAGCAGCCAAGTTCCTAGCGGGCAAAGGCGGTTCTTC	CASSQVPSGQRRFF	TRBD2	TRBV3-1	NA	TRBJ2-1
TGTGCCAGCAGTTTAAGTGCGGTGGGCAATCAGCCCCAGCATTTT	CASSLSAVGNQPQHF	NA	TRBV27	NA	TRBJ1-5
TGTGCCAGCAGTGAGCGGACAGCTGACCAGCCCCAGCATTTT	CASSERTADQPQHF	NA	TRBV2	once	TRBJ1-5
TGTGCCTGGAGTACCGGAAACATTCAGTACTTC	CAWSTGNIQYF	NA	TRBV30	few	TRBJ2-4
TGCAGTGCTAGAGATCGAGCCCGCTCTGGAAACACCATATATTTT	CSARDRARSGNTIYF	NA	TRBV20-1	NA	TRBJ1-3
TGTGCCAGCAGTGTCACGAGACCGCCGAACACCGGGGAGCTGTTTTTT	CASSVTRPPNTGELFF	NA	TRBV7-8	many	TRBJ2-2
TGTGCCAGCAGTTTGCCCGTGCACCTCGGGGAAGCTTTCTTT	CASSLPVHLGEAFF	NA	TRBV28	many	TRBJ1-1
TGTGCCAGCAGTATCAGGGGAACCGGGGAGCTGTTTTTT	CASSIRGTGELFF	NA	TRBV2	many	TRBJ2-2
TGTGCCAGCACTTCGGGTACTGTAGAGACCCAGTACTTC	CASTSGTVETQYF	NA	TRBV7-9	many	TRBJ2-5
TGTGCCAGCAGTTTCCAGGGTGGTACGCAGTATTTT	CASSFQGGTQYF	NA	TRBV12-3/TRBV12-4	many	TRBJ2-3
TGTGCCAGCAGTGCAGACAGGGAGACGGAAAAACTGTTTTTT	CASSADRETEKLFF	TRBD1	TRBV28	NA	TRBJ1-4
TGTGCCAGCAGCTTTGTAGCGGAGACCTACGAGCAGTACTTC	CASSFVAETYEQYF	NA	TRBV7-2	many	TRBJ2-7
TGTGCCAGCAGTCCCGACAGACCCACCTATCAGCCCCAGCATTTT	CASSPDRPTYQPQHF	NA	TRBV6-2/TRBV6-3	NA	TRBJ1-5